A single sample gave rise to the 10 T cell receptor beta chains below, sequenced in a study of blood T cell repertoires in COVID-19. Profiling relied on immunoSEQ multiplex PCR, and the TCRdb table lists in-frame clones only, not all of them. Of 250,000 to 350,000 clones detected, roughly 91% appear once; the ten largest clones hold under 0.95%. The specimen was peripheral blood. These receptors all come from a man younger than 40 with acute or convalescent COVID-19.

The rearrangement links TRBV2 to TRBJ1-1; 9 nucleotides line up with TRBD1. Germline CDR1 and CDR2: SNHLY and FYNNEI. Trimming took 3 bases from V and 5 from J; bases not matched to a gene: 1. The CDR3 extends over 13 amino acids. The CDR3 spells CASSEDRGTEAFF. The CDR3 DNA sequence: TGTGCCAGCAGTGAGGACAGGGGAACTGAAGCTTTCTTT.

DNA for the CDR3: TGTGCCAGCAGTCGTGGCCTCTCTAACTATGGCTACACCTTC. Translation: CASSRGLSNYGYTF. The V gene is TRBV25-1, the J gene TRBJ1-2; D gene ambiguous. This CDR3 is 14 amino acids long. V lost 5 bases and J 0 bases, leaving 10 bases between the germline ends. CDR1 MGHDK and CDR2 SYGVNS come from the germline V gene.

V gene TRBV6-5 combines with J gene TRBJ1-5, with no clear D. The CDR3 spans 15 residues. Trimming left V 0 bases short and J 1 base short, with 7 bases between. CDR1 MNHEY and CDR2 SVGAGI come from the germline V gene. CDR3 protein: CASSYSEMSNQPQHF. DNA for the CDR3: TGTGCCAGCAGTTACTCAGAGATGAGCAATCAGCCCCAGCATTTT.

The chain links TRBV7-9 to TRBJ2-1; 10 bases agree with TRBD2. V shed 4 bases, J shed 5 bases, and the junction held 5 bases outside the gene matches. The V gene's germline CDR1 is SEHNR and CDR2 FQNEAQ (reference sequence). The CDR3 loop spans 15 amino acids. The CDR3 protein is CASSSGTSANNEQFF. In DNA, the CDR3 is TGTGCCAGCAGCTCCGGGACTAGCGCAAACAATGAGCAGTTCTTC.

V and J are TRBV7-9 and TRBJ2-2; maybe TRBD2 (7 bases). The V gene's germline CDR1 is SEHNR and CDR2 FQNEAQ (reference sequence). This CDR3 is built from 17 residues. V was shortened by 0 bases and J by 6 bases, with 17 bases between the two germline ends. CDR3 amino acids: CASSLAIPGRGSGELFF. Written as DNA, the CDR3 is TGTGCCAGCAGCTTAGCGATCCCAGGGAGGGGGTCCGGGGAGCTGTTTTTT.

This clone occurred once. The CDR3 region has the DNA TGTGCCAGCAGTCCTGTCAGGGGGAAAAACTATGGCTACACCTTC. It is translated as CASSPVRGKNYGYTF. V usage is TRBV28 and J usage is TRBJ1-2; 7 bases are a match to TRBD1. V was pared by 5 bases and J by 2 bases, with 8 bases of the junction left unmatched. This CDR3 has 15 amino acids. Germline V gene lookup returns CDR1 MDHEN and CDR2 SYDVKM.

This chain joins TRBV5-1 and TRBJ2-7, with 8 bases aligning to TRBD1. Unmatched junction bases numbered 19, after V lost 0 bases and J lost 5 bases. Germline CDR1 SGHRS, CDR2 YFSETQ. The CDR3 has 19 amino acids. The CDR3 DNA is TGCGCCAGCAGCTTGGAGCCCAGGGGGCTTAGGGCTTTATTCGACGAGCAGTACTTC. Its translation: CASSLEPRGLRALFDEQYF.

This chain links TRBV5-6 with TRBJ2-2, with D possibly matching TRBD1 (5 bases). V lost 3 bases to trimming and J lost 2 bases, with 20 bases between them. This CDR3 comprises 18 residues. Germline CDR1 reads SGHDT; CDR2 reads YYEEEE. CDR3 sequence reads: CASSSPVGVPGNTGELFF. CDR3 sequence (DNA): TGTGCCAGCAGCTCCCCCGTAGGGGTTCCCGGAAACACCGGGGAGCTGTTTTTT.

This sequence joins TRBV2 and TRBJ2-6; D is uncertain. Trimming shortened V by 6 bases and J by 0 bases, and 9 bases separated the two germline ends. The V gene's germline CDR1 is SNHLY and CDR2 FYNNEI. The CDR3 consists of 15 residues. The CDR3 coding sequence is TGTGCCAGCAGCAGAAGAAGCTCTGGGGCCAACGTCCTGACTTTC. It yields the protein CASSRRSSGANVLTF.

The gene calls are TRBV7-8 and TRBJ1-1, with 9 bases matching TRBD1. The CDR3 consists of 16 residues. J was trimmed by 0 bases and V by 5 bases; bases with no gene match: 7. CDR1 and CDR2 (germline): SGHVS, FQNEAQ. CDR3 sequence: CASSPRDRVLNTEAFF. CDR3 nucleotides: TGTGCCAGCAGCCCCCGGGACAGGGTTTTGAACACTGAAGCTTTCTTT.